Shown below are 30 T cell receptor beta chains from a single sample sequenced in a study of response to subunit inactivated influenza vaccine. TCRdb re-called the RT-PCR reads through MiXCR, storing one row per CDR3 protein. This sample has about 160,000 distinct CDR3 sequences; approximately 10% occur once, and the top ten carry around 12%. The specimen was non-naive T cells sorted from PBMCs, collected 35 to 45 days after vaccination. The receptors here all came from a man over 45 who received an inactivated influenza vaccine.

In this sample, this clonotype turned up a few times. V usage is TRBV30 and J usage is TRBJ2-6; the D gene is possibly TRBD1 (6 bases). Germline CDR1 reads GTSNPN; CDR2 reads SVGIG (reference sequence). V gave up 6 bases and J gave up 1 base, with 13 bases separating them. This CDR3 contains 15 residues. CDR3 in DNA: TGTGCCTGCAGGGGATCCCCATCTGGGGCCAACGTCCTGACTTTC. As protein: CACRGSPSGANVLTF.

This clonotype has at least ten counts. The CDR3 reads CASSRGLAEQQIDTQYF. CDR3 DNA sequence: TGTGCCAGCAGCCGCGGACTAGCGGAGCAACAGATAGATACGCAGTATTTT. J is TRBJ2-3 and V is TRBV4-2; TRBD2 agrees at 10 bases. Trimming at V came to 4 bases and at J to 5 bases, leaving 12 bases not matched to a gene. The germline V gene encodes CDR1 LGHNA and CDR2 YNFKEQ. This CDR3 spans 17 amino acids.

In this sample, this clonotype turned up many times. One end of the junction is discordant with germline, which a read error may explain. This chain connects TRBV15 to TRBJ2-4, with 8 positions matching TRBD1. This CDR3 comprises 12 residues. CDR1 is LNHNV, CDR2 YYDKDF, per germline (reference sequence). The CDR3 nucleotides read TGTGCCACCAGCAGGGGTCCGGGACAGGAAAGCTTC. This codes for CATSRGPGQESF. Supplemented by reference TRBV15 and TRBJ2-4, the full variable domain reads DAMVIQNPRYQVTQFGKPVTLSCSQTLNHNVMYWYQQKSSQAPKLLFHYYDKDFNNEADTPDNFQSRRPNTSFCFLDIRSPGLGDTAMYLCATSRGPGQESFGAGTRLSVL.

Many counts were recorded for this clonotype. The chain recombines TRBV12-3 or TRBV12-4 with TRBJ2-6; D remains ambiguous. The V and J ends lost 7 bases and 0 bases respectively, with 7 bases between them. The CDR3 sequence is 14 residues long. For the CDR3, the DNA is TGTGCCAGCAAGCCTAGCTCTGGGGCCAACGTCCTGACTTTC. It is translated as CASKPSSGANVLTF.

The chain uses TRBV10-2 and TRBJ1-2; D may be TRBD1 (5 bases). The CDR3 sequence is 13 residues long. The V end lost 3 bases, the J end lost 4 bases, and 9 bases lay between the germline ends. Germline V gene lookup returns CDR1 WSHSY and CDR2 SAAADI. The DNA for the CDR3 is TGCGCCAGCAGTGACAACGGGGGCTATGGCTACACCTTC. Protein sequence: CASSDNGGYGYTF.

This clonotype was seen many times. This chain joins TRBV28 and TRBJ2-1, with 7 bases that match TRBD2. The CDR3 sequence is 15 residues long. Germline loops: CDR1 MDHEN, CDR2 SYDVKM. The trim removed 4 bases at V and 6 bases at J, leaving 9 bases unmatched. CDR3 loop: CASSSSGSGVNEQFF. In DNA, the CDR3 is TGTGCCAGCAGTTCTAGCGGTTCCGGGGTCAATGAGCAGTTCTTC.

This sequence joins TRBV3-1 and TRBJ1-2, with D hard to call. This CDR3 spans 16 amino acids. V was trimmed by 0 bases and J by 1 base, leaving 12 bases between them. Germline CDR1 reads LGHDT; CDR2 reads YNNKEL (reference sequence). The CDR3 here is CASSQELVGFNYGYTF. The CDR3 bases are TGTGCCAGCAGCCAAGAATTAGTTGGTTTTAACTATGGCTACACCTTC.

This chain links TRBV7-9 with TRBJ2-5; no clear D gene. The CDR3 has 15 amino acids. With 4 bases removed from V and 3 bases from J, the gap between germline ends came to 15 bases. Germline V gene data show CDR1 as SEHNR and CDR2 as FQNEAQ (reference sequence). The CDR3 region is CASSSLRDMEETQYF. DNA of the CDR3: TGTGCCAGCAGCTCCCTCCGAGATATGGAAGAGACCCAGTACTTC. Full variable domain (rest looked up from reference TRBV7-9 and TRBJ2-5): DTGVSQNPRHKITKRGQNVTFRCDPISEHNRLYWYRQTLGQGPEFLTYFQNEAQLEKSRLLSDRFSAERPKGSFSTLEIQRTEQGDSAMYLCASSSLRDMEETQYFGPGTRLLVL.

At least ten counts were recorded for this clonotype. The chain couples TRBV5-5 to TRBJ2-2; TRBD2 matches at 13 bases. This CDR3 contains 18 residues. Trimming removed 4 bases from V and 4 bases from J; junction bases left unmatched: 10. CDR1 and CDR2 (germline): SGHKS, YYEKEE (reference sequence). CDR3 nucleotide sequence: TGTGCCAGCAGCCGCCGACTAGCGGGGGGCGGGGGCACCGGGGAGCTGTTTTTT. It specifies CASSRRLAGGGGTGELFF.

The chain uses TRBV27 and TRBJ1-5; 8 bases agree with TRBD1. Germline V lookup: CDR1 MNHEY, CDR2 SMNVEV (reference sequence). The J segment lost 7 bases and the V segment lost 6 bases, leaving 8 bases of the junction unmatched. This CDR3 spans 14 amino acids. The CDR3 region has the DNA TGTGCCAGCAGCACAGGGGGACCCGGGCAGCCCCAGCATTTT. It codes for CASSTGGPGQPQHF.

Ten or more counts support this clonotype. The chain uses TRBV4-2 and TRBJ2-2; 8 bases are a match to TRBD2. Germline lookup yields CDR1 LGHNA and CDR2 YNFKEQ. This CDR3 spans 15 amino acids. V trimming: 4 bases; J trimming: 1 base; junction bases outside the gene matches: 2. The CDR3 loop reads CASSRSGRNTGELFF. CDR3 bases: TGTGCCAGCAGCCGGAGCGGGAGGAACACCGGGGAGCTGTTTTTT.

The V gene is TRBV5-5, the J gene TRBJ2-4, with TRBD1 matching 10 bases. The CDR3 consists of 16 residues. Losses at the gene ends were 1 base for V and 13 bases for J; bases not matched to a gene: 14. Germline V gene sequence: CDR1 SGHKS, CDR2 YYEKEE (reference sequence). The CDR3 DNA reads TGTGCCAGCAGCTTGATTGAGACAGGGGGCCTTCGGGTCCAGTACTTC. This gives the protein CASSLIETGGLRVQYF. Full variable domain (rest looked up from reference TRBV5-5 and TRBJ2-4): DAGVTQSPTHLIKTRGQQVTLRCSPISGHKSVSWYQQVLGQGPQFIFQYYEKEERGRGNFPDRFSARQFPNYSSELNVNALLLGDSALYLCASSLIETGGLRVQYFGAGTRLSVL.

This clonotype came up many times. The chain's CDR3 is CASSLLGPPLHF. CDR3 nucleotides: TGTGCCAGCAGTTTGTTGGGTCCACCCCTCCACTTT. The chain joins TRBV12-3 or TRBV12-4 to TRBJ1-6; D not certain. This CDR3 region has 12 residues. V was clipped by 3 bases and J by 11 bases, with 8 bases between them.

The sample holds a few counts of this clonotype. The V gene is TRBV20-1, the J gene TRBJ2-3, with D possibly TRBD2 on 7 matching bases. V was trimmed by 2 bases and J by 5 bases, leaving 14 bases between them. Germline CDR1 reads DFQATT; CDR2 reads SNEGSKA (reference sequence). The CDR3 consists of 14 residues. The CDR3 spells CSARRGAGIDTQYF. Written as DNA, the CDR3 is TGCAGTGCTAGACGGGGGGCAGGGATAGATACGCAGTATTTT.

This clonotype was found a few times. The chain recombines TRBV18 with TRBJ2-5; D unresolved. The CDR3 is made up of 12 amino acids. The V and J ends lost 8 bases and 4 bases respectively, with 11 bases between them. Germline V gives CDR1 KGHSH, CDR2 LQKENI. As DNA, the CDR3 is TGTGCCAGCCACCGAAGTGGAGAGACCCAGTACTTC. Encoded protein: CASHRSGETQYF.

This clonotype was seen a handful of times. The V and J genes are TRBV4-3 and TRBJ1-1, with 7 bases identical to TRBD1. J was trimmed by 2 bases and V by 3 bases; bases with no gene match: 3. Germline V lookup: CDR1 LGHNA, CDR2 YSLEER. The CDR3 runs 14 residues. This CDR3 is CASSHGQENTEAFF. The CDR3 nucleotides are TGCGCCAGCAGCCACGGACAGGAAAACACTGAAGCTTTCTTT.

This clonotype was observed many times. The rearrangement links TRBV7-9 to TRBJ1-1, with D tentatively TRBD1 (5 bases). This CDR3 comprises 15 residues. With 3 bases removed from V and 3 bases from J, the gap between germline ends came to 14 bases. The germline gives CDR1 SEHNR, CDR2 FQNEAQ (reference sequence). The CDR3 region is CASSFYGRGDTEAFF. The CDR3 DNA follows: TGTGCCAGCAGCTTCTATGGCCGAGGGGACACTGAAGCTTTCTTT.

This clonotype was counted between two and nine times. CDR3 loop: CASSLGRRGRGNTIYF. The CDR3, as DNA: TGTGCCAGCAGCTTAGGACGTAGGGGGCGCGGAAACACCATATATTTT. This chain connects TRBV7-2 to TRBJ1-3; 7 nucleotides match TRBD1. Trimming took 1 base from V and 4 from J; bases not matched to a gene: 7. Germline CDR1 is SGHTA and CDR2 is FQGNSA. CDR3 length equals 16 residues.

The chain links TRBV4-1 to TRBJ2-7; 7 bases fit TRBD1. Germline V gene data show CDR1 as MGHRA and CDR2 as YSYEKL. This CDR3 is built from 15 residues. V was clipped by 1 base and J by 0 bases; unmatched bases: 3. CDR3 DNA sequence: TGCGCCAGCAGCCAAGCTGGGACAGCCTCCTACGAGCAGTACTTC. Its protein is CASSQAGTASYEQYF.

This CDR3 is CASRDPRYEQYF. CDR3 coding DNA: TGTGCCAGCAGAGACCCTAGATACGAGCAGTACTTC. The rearrangement uses TRBV7-2 and TRBJ2-7; D not certain. The CDR3 consists of 12 residues. V gave up 6 bases and J gave up 4 bases, with 10 bases separating them. Germline lookup yields CDR1 SGHTA and CDR2 FQGNSA. The complete variable domain, with remaining parts taken from reference TRBV7-2 and TRBJ2-7, reads GAGVSQSPSNKVTEKGKDVELRCDPISGHTALYWYRQSLGQGLEFLIYFQGNSAPDKSGLPSDRFSAERTGGSVSTLTIQRTQQEDSAVYLCASRDPRYEQYFGPGTRLTVT.

This clonotype has ten or more counts. V gene TRBV7-9 combines with J gene TRBJ2-7; 7 bases agree with TRBD1. Germline CDR1 is SEHNR and CDR2 is FQNEAQ (reference sequence). The CDR3 runs 13 residues. The junction had 5 bases not matched to a gene; V was cut back by 3 bases and J by 6 bases. DNA for the CDR3: TGTGCCAGCAGCTTTGAGGGGGCAGTCGAGCAGTACTTC. Protein: CASSFEGAVEQYF.

The chain couples TRBV20-1 to TRBJ1-1; the match to TRBD1 covers 8 bases. CDR1 DFQATT and CDR2 SNEGSKA come from the germline V gene (reference sequence). The CDR3 is 14 residues long. Trimming at V came to 1 base and at J to 5 bases, leaving 6 bases not matched to a gene. CDR3 residues: CSARVETGATEAFF. DNA for the CDR3: TGCAGTGCTAGAGTAGAGACAGGGGCAACTGAAGCTTTCTTT.

This clonotype has ten or more counts. The V and J genes are TRBV5-1 and TRBJ2-1; tentative D call: TRBD1 (5 bases). The germline V gene encodes CDR1 SGHRS and CDR2 YFSETQ. CDR3 length: 14 residues. V was clipped by 0 bases and J by 6 bases, with 10 bases between them. In DNA, the CDR3 is TGCGCCAGCAGCTTGGGACAGAATGTCAATGAGCAGTTCTTC. Translating it yields CASSLGQNVNEQFF. Combining the CDR3 with reference TRBV5-1 and TRBJ2-1 gives the whole variable domain KAGVTQTPRYLIKTRGQQVTLSCSPISGHRSVSWYQQTPGQGLQFLFEYFSETQRNKGNFPGRFSGRQFSNSRSEMNVSTLELGDSALYLCASSLGQNVNEQFFGPGTRLTVL.

Points on this clonotype: Being one base from a much bigger clone, this may be a read error. V and J are TRBV12-3 or TRBV12-4 and TRBJ1-1, with D hard to call. The CDR3 sequence is 13 residues long. CDR3 in amino acids: CASGFTPQLEAFF. Here the CDR3 DNA reads TGTGCCAGCGGTTTTACCCCCCAACTTGAAGCTTTCTTT.

This clonotype was recorded at least ten times. This rearrangement joins TRBV5-5 to TRBJ1-1; D not certain. Germline CDR1 reads SGHKS; CDR2 reads YYEKEE (reference sequence). This CDR3 region has 14 residues. V dropped 1 base and J dropped 1 base, with 8 bases sitting between them. CDR3 amino acids: CASSLLDWNTEAFF. The CDR3 DNA sequence: TGTGCCAGCAGCTTGTTGGACTGGAACACTGAAGCTTTCTTT.

This clonotype was counted between two and nine times. The chain links TRBV11-2 to TRBJ1-1; the D gene is possibly TRBD1 (5 bases). CDR1 is SGHAT, CDR2 FQNNGV, per germline. The CDR3 totals 18 residues. V lost 1 base and J 0 bases, leaving 18 bases between the germline ends. As DNA, the CDR3 is TGTGCCAGCAGCTTAGTCGGTTTGGCAGGGAGCATGAACACTGAAGCTTTCTTT. Translating it yields CASSLVGLAGSMNTEAFF.

CDR3 nucleotide sequence: TGTGCCAGCAGCTTGGACGGACTAGCGGGAGTTGGGGAGACCCAGTACTTC. Protein sequence: CASSLDGLAGVGETQYF. The rearrangement links TRBV5-4 to TRBJ2-5; 13 nucleotides line up with TRBD2. CDR3 size: 17 residues. Germline V lookup: CDR1 SGHNT, CDR2 YYREEE (reference sequence). V shed 0 bases, J shed 5 bases, and the junction held 7 bases outside the gene matches. The complete variable domain, with remaining parts taken from reference TRBV5-4 and TRBJ2-5, reads ETGVTQSPTHLIKTRGQQVTLRCSSQSGHNTVSWYQQALGQGPQFIFQYYREEENGRGNFPPRFSGLQFPNYSSELNVNALELDDSALYLCASSLDGLAGVGETQYFGPGTRLLVL.

In its sample, this clonotype was seen many times. The chain joins TRBV7-2 to TRBJ1-1; the D is unclear. The CDR3 runs to 14 residues. CDR1 and CDR2 from the germline V gene are SGHTA and FQGNSA. Trimming shortened V by 0 bases and J by 2 bases, and 7 bases separated the two germline ends. The CDR3, as DNA: TGTGCCAGCAGCTTAGCCTACGTAAACACTGAAGCTTTCTTT. This encodes CASSLAYVNTEAFF.

The chain carries TRBV7-6 and TRBJ2-1; 7 bases fit TRBD2. V gave up 1 base and J gave up 7 bases; unmatched junction bases: 19. The germline CDR1 and CDR2 sequences are SGHVS and FNYEAQ. This CDR3 is 19 amino acids long. The CDR3 spells CASSLESVASGFGRNEQFF. CDR3 sequence (DNA): TGTGCCAGCAGCTTAGAGTCGGTTGCTAGCGGTTTCGGACGGAATGAGCAGTTCTTC. The full variable domain, with the rest looked up from reference TRBV7-6 and TRBJ2-1, is GAGVSQSPRYKVTKRGQDVALRCDPISGHVSLYWYRQALGQGPEFLTYFNYEAQQDKSGLPNDRFSAERPEGSISTLTIQRTEQRDSAMYRCASSLESVASGFGRNEQFFGPGTRLTVL.

This clonotype was found many times. The chain is built from TRBV21-1 and TRBJ1-5; TRBD1 is the table's D call, not checked against the DNA. TRBV21-1 is given as a pseudogene. This CDR3 has 17 amino acids. CDR3 residues: CASSRRTGGGSNQPQHF. The CDR3 DNA follows: TGTGCCAGCAGCAGACGGACAGGGGGCGGAAGCAATCAGCCCCAGCATTTT.